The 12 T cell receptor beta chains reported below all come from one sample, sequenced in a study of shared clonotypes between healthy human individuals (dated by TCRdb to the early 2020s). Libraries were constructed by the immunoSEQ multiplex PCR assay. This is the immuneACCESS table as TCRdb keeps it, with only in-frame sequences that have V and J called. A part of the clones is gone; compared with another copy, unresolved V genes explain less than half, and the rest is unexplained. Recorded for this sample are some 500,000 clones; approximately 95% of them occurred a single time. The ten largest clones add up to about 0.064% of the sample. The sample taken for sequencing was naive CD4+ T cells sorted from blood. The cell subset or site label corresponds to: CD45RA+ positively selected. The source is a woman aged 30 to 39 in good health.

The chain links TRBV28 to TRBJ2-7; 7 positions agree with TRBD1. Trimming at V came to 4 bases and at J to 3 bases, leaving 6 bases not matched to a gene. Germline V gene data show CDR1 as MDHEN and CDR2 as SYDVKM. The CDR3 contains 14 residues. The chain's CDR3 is CASSSGTAYYEQYF. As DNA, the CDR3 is TGTGCCAGCAGTTCAGGGACAGCCTACTACGAGCAGTACTTC. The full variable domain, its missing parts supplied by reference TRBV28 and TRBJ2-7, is DVKVTQSSRYLVKRTGEKVFLECVQDMDHENMFWYRQDPGLGLRLIYFSYDVKMKEKGDIPEGYSVSREKKERFSLILESASTNQTSMYLCASSSGTAYYEQYFGPGTRLTVT.

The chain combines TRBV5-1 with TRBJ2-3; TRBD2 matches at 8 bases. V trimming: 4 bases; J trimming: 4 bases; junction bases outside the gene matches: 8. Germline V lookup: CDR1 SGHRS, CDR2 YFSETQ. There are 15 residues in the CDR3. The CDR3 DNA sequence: TGCGCCAGCAGCAACAGCGGGAGTCGCTCAGATACGCAGTATTTT. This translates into CASSNSGSRSDTQYF.

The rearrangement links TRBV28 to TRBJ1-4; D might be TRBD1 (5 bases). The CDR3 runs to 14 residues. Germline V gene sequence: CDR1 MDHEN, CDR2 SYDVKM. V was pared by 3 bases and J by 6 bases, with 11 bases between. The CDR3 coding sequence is TGTGCCAGCAGTTTGGGGGGGGTTGATGAAAAACTGTTTTTT. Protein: CASSLGGVDEKLFF.

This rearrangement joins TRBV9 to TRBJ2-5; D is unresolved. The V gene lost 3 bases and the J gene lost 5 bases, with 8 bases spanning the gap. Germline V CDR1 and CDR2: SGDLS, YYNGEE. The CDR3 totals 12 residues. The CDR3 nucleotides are TGTGCCAGCAGCGGCTCAACCGAGACCCAGTACTTC. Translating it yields CASSGSTETQYF. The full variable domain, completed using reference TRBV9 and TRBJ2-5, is DSGVTQTPKHLITATGQRVTLRCSPRSGDLSVYWYQQSLDQGLQFLIQYYNGEERAKGNILERFSAQQFPDLHSELNLSSLELGDSALYFCASSGSTETQYFGPGTRLLVL.

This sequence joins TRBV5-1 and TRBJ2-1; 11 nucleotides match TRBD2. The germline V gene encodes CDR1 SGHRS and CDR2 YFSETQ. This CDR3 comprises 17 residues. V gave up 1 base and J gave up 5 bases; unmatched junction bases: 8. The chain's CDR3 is CASSLPGLADFHNEQFF. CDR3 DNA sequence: TGCGCCAGCAGCTTGCCGGGACTAGCGGATTTCCACAATGAGCAGTTCTTC.

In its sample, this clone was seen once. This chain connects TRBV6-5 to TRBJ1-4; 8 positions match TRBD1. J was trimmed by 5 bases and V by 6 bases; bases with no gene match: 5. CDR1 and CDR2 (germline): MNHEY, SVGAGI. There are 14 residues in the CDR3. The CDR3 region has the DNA TGTGCCAGCAGAAAGGGACAGGCAAATGAAAAACTGTTTTTT. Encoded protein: CASRKGQANEKLFF.

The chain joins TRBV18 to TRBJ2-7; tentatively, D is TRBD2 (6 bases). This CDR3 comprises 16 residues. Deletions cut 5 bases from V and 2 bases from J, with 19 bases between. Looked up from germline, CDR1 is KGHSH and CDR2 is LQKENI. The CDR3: CASSGTIAASAYEQYF. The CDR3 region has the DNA TGTGCCAGCTCAGGAACGATAGCGGCCTCAGCCTACGAGCAGTACTTC.

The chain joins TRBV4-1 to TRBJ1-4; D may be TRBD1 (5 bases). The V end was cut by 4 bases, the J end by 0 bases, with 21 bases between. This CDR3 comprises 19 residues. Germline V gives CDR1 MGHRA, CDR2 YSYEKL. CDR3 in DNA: TGCGCCAGCAGCCTATTACCGGGACGGAAGTATGCAACTAATGAAAAACTGTTTTTT. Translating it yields CASSLLPGRKYATNEKLFF.

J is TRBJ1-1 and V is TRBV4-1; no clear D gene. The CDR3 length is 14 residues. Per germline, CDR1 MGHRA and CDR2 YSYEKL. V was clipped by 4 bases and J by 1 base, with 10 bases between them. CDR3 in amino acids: CASSRRTENTEAFF. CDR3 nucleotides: TGCGCCAGCAGCCGCCGCACCGAGAACACTGAAGCTTTCTTT.

The CDR3 is CASSLALASGRETQYF. The CDR3, as DNA: TGTGCCAGCAGCTTAGCCCTCGCTAGCGGGAGAGAGACCCAGTACTTC. The V and J genes are TRBV28 and TRBJ2-5; 10 bases agree with TRBD2. After removal of 6 bases from V and 4 bases from J, the junction contained 11 bases not matched to a gene. Germline CDR1 is MDHEN and CDR2 is SYDVKM. This CDR3 spans 16 amino acids.

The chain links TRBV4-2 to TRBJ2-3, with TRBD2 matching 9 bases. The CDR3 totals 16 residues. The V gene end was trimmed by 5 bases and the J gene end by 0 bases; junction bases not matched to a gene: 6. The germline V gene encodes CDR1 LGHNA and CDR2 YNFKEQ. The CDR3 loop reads CASSMALAGSTDTQYF. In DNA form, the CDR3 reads TGTGCCAGCAGCATGGCCCTAGCGGGAAGCACAGATACGCAGTATTTT.

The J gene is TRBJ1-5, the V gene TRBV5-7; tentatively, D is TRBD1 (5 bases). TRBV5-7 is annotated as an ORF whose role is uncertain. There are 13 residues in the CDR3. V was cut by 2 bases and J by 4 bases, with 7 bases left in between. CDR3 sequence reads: CASSFKGNQPQHF. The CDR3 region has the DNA TGTGCCAGCAGCTTTAAGGGGAATCAGCCCCAGCATTTT.